A selection of T cell receptor beta chains follows, all from one sample in a study of breast tumors, draining lymph nodes, adjacent tissues. TCRdb ran MiXCR on the multiplex PCR reads and lists one entry per CDR3 protein. This repertoire shows about 110,000 distinct CDR3 sequences, about 29% found once; its top ten account for approximately 5%. Sequencing used axillary lymph node tissue. The receptor source for this set is a female donor with breast cancer. Some clones in this sample may be carry-over from other donors' samples. Each CDR3 is given without its conserved first and last residue. D genes are given only for firm matches.

D gene | J gene | V gene | CDR3 protein
. | TRBJ1-3 | TRBV5-4 | ASSPATGNTIY
TRBD1 | TRBJ2-2 | TRBV5-4 | ASSPGTGFNTGELF
. | TRBJ2-5 | TRBV10-3 | AISPQGVGQETQY
TRBD1 | TRBJ1-6 | TRBV20-1 | SGDRGWNSPLH
TRBD2 | TRBJ2-1 | TRBV4-1 | ASSQGLGLAGLSYNEQF
. | TRBJ2-5 | TRBV12-5 | ASGLPFGGAKQETQY
. | TRBJ1-6 | TRBV13 | ASSQDERGWSPLH
. | TRBJ2-7 | TRBV9 | ANSVGVGTGEQY
. | TRBJ2-1 | TRBV11-2 | ASSLELGLAEQF
. | TRBJ2-1 | TRBV6-4 | ASSPPGHTPLNEQF
TRBD1 | TRBJ2-2 | TRBV4-1 | ASSQGTGYTGELF
. | TRBJ2-1 | TRBV3-1 | ASSHPNHNEQF
. | TRBJ1-2 | TRBV5-1 | ASSCLSGIWGYT
TRBD1 | TRBJ2-7 | TRBV5-6 | ASSLRTGGGEQY
. | TRBJ1-3 | TRBV19 | ASSKQIPSGNTIY
. | TRBJ2-6 | TRBV5-8 | ASSSKQDSGANVLT
TRBD2 | TRBJ2-7 | TRBV9 | ASSILAGYEQY
TRBD2 | TRBJ2-3 | TRBV20-1 | SGSGGAPGSTDTQY
TRBD1 | TRBJ2-3 | TRBV4-2 | ASSQGAGGSTDTQY
. | TRBJ2-7 | TRBV19 | ASSIDTSYAATYEQY
TRBD2 | TRBJ2-3 | TRBV7-3 | ASSPQPLNGRADTQY
. | TRBJ1-2 | TRBV6-5 | ASQPGGAIDYGYT
. | TRBJ1-2 | TRBV7-8 | ASSKEMGDNYGYP
TRBD2 | TRBJ2-5 | TRBV20-1 | SATPTSGTNQETQY
. | TRBJ1-4 | TRBV10-3 | AISGDNNEKLF
. | TRBJ1-5 | TRBV4-1 | ASSHSRDQPQH
. | TRBJ2-1 | TRBV12-3/TRBV12-4 | ASSPNPRGVYNEQF
. | TRBJ2-7 | TRBV5-4 | ATGVRGSSYEQY
TRBD1 | TRBJ1-4 | TRBV11-3 | ASSLGGQPNEKLF
TRBD2 | TRBJ2-7 | TRBV20-1 | SAPPGRRSSEQY
. | TRBJ2-7 | TRBV7-2 | ASSLVLGSYEQY
. | TRBJ1-2 | TRBV20-1 | SARDAGSYGYT
. | TRBJ1-5 | TRBV20-1 | SARGGRNQPQH
. | TRBJ2-5 | TRBV20-1 | SAKDGKETRY
TRBD1 | TRBJ1-2 | TRBV28 | ASVTGTLNYGYT
. | TRBJ2-3 | TRBV4-2 | ASSQGRAGSTDTQY
. | TRBJ1-2 | TRBV6-2/TRBV6-3 | ASSPPRRDLNYGYT
. | TRBJ2-7 | TRBV11-2 | ASSSTQGGSYEQY
. | TRBJ1-2 | TRBV20-1 | SARDYLLERGYGYT
. | TRBJ2-7 | TRBV5-4 | ASSLPNSEQY
. | TRBJ1-6 | TRBV4-3 | ASSQEHRSWSPLH
. | TRBJ1-6 | TRBV9 | ASSVGQINSPLH
. | TRBJ1-2 | TRBV4-1 | ASSQGTELHYGYT
. | TRBJ2-4 | TRBV9 | ASSVVGRIGGSKNIQY
TRBD1 | TRBJ1-2 | TRBV29-1 | SVEGQVGYSYT
TRBD2 | TRBJ2-3 | TRBV28 | ASSPRGGATDTQY
. | TRBJ2-7 | TRBV6-1 | ASSSSRDTSEQY